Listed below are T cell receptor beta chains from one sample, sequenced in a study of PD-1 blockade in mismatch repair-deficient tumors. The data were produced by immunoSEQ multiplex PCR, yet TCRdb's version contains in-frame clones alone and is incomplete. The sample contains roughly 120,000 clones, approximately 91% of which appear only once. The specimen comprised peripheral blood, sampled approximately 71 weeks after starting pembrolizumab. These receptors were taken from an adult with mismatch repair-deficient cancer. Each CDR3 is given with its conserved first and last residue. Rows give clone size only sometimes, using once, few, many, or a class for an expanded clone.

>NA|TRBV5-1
CASSLAGNSNQPQHF
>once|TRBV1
CTSSQVLYREGEQYF
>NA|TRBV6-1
CASSAELAGAYEQYF
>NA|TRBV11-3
CASSSASTDTQYF
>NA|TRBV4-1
CASSQEGGVETQYF
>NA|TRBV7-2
CASSTSGRWSYEQYF
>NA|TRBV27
CASSQAGTGGVTGELFF
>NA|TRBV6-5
CASSPDLGHGELFF
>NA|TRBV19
CASTKGGGLTEAFF
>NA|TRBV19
CASSIAGRSNQPQHF
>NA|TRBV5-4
CASSSRATGSYEQYF
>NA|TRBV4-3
CASSQEIGQETQYF
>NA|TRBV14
CASSQEVRDPEQYF
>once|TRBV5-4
CASSVGPTADTQYF
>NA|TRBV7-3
CASSLTSGGMTDTQYF
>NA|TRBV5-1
CASDLDRSPYEQYF
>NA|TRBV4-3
CASSQRTGDGNGGYTF
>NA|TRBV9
CASSVISGPADTQYF
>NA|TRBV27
CASSPRTLGTGELFF
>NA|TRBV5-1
CASSTSGSGNEQFF
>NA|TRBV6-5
CASTSGQGVAYEQYF
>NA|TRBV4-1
CASSQGQGQAFF
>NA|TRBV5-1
CASSPTDRHFNQPQHF
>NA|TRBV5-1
CASSLGQGMSDTQYF
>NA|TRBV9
CASSVGGGVEPQHF
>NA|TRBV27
CATKTGGVNTEAFF
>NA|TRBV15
CATSREGWADTQYF
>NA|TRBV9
CASKTGTVSYEQYF
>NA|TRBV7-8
CASSGQAGQSSYNEQFF
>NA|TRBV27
CASSSPSGTNTGELFF
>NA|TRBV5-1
CASSLGPEAFF
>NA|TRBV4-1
CASGTGYNEQFF
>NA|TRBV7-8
CASSFGGSSYEQYF
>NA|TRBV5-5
CASSFWGRGYEQYF
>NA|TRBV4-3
CASSQEVGTGIMYF
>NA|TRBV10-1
CASSDVLAGGLETQYF
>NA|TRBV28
CASRRGGSNYEQYF
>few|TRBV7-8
CASSLPELSRQQYF
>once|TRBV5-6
CASSLAVQTYEQYF
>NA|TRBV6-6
CASSYLGGTAQYF
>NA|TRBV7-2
CASSLQPGVGETQYF
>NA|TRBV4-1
CASSQGQGSATNEKLFF